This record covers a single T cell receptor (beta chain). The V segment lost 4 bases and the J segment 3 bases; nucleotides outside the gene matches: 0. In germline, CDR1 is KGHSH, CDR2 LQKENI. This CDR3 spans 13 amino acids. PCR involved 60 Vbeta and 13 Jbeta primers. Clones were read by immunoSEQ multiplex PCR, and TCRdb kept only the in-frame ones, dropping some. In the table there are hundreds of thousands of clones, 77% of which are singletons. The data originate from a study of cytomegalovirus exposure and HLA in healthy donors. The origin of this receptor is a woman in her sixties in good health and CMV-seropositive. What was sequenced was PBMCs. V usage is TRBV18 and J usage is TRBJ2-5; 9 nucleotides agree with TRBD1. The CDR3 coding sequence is TGTGCCAGCTCACGGGACAGGGAAGAGACCCAGTACTTC. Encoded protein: CASSRDREETQYF.